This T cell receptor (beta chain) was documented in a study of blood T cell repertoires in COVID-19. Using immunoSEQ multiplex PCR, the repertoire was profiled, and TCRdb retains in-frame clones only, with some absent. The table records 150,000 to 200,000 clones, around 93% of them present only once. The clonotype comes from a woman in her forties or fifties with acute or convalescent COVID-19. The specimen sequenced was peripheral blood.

The CDR3 loop reads CASSPGGSGALPYNEQFF. CDR3 DNA: TGTGCCAGCAGCCCCGGGGGTAGCGGGGCCCTACCCTACAATGAGCAGTTCTTC. V usage is TRBV3-1 (or the pseudogene TRBV3-2) and J usage is TRBJ2-1; TRBD2 agrees at 8 bases. The CDR3 spans 18 residues. Trimming took 4 bases from V and 2 from J; bases not matched to a gene: 13. Germline CDR1 reads LGHDT; CDR2 reads YNNKEL (reference sequence).